The 21 T cell receptor beta chains listed next were all sequenced from one sample in a study of blood T cell repertoires in COVID-19. Data came from immunoSEQ multiplex PCR; TCRdb stores just in-frame clones and leaves some out. Among approximately 250,000 clones listed, roughly 79% were seen once. What was sequenced was PBMCs or T cells enriched from blood (not recorded which). The receptors come from a man aged 35 to 55 who had recovered from COVID-19.

The chain is built from TRBV9 and TRBJ2-1; 7 bases line up with TRBD2. J lost 3 bases, V lost 4 bases, and 19 bases had no gene match. Per the germline V gene, CDR1 is SGDLS and CDR2 is YYNGEE. This CDR3 is built from 19 residues. The CDR3 DNA is TGTGCCAGCAGCCCCCGACTAGCCGAAATGAGAGTTGACTACAATGAGCAGTTCTTC. It yields the protein CASSPRLAEMRVDYNEQFF.

J is TRBJ2-1 and V is TRBV4-2; 8 positions match TRBD1. CDR3 length equals 11 residues. V was pared by 5 bases and J by 13 bases, with 4 bases of the junction left unmatched. CDR1 LGHNA and CDR2 YNFKEQ come from the germline V gene. CDR3: CASSWDRTQFF. The CDR3 DNA reads as TGTGCCAGCAGCTGGGACAGGACCCAGTTCTTC.

This sequence joins TRBV7-2 and TRBJ1-6; TRBD1 is a possible D gene (6 bases). Germline CDR1 and CDR2: SGHTA and FQGNSA. V lost 5 bases, J lost 4 bases, and 12 bases lay in between. The CDR3 extends over 15 amino acids. The CDR3 DNA follows: TGTGCCAGCAGCCCTTCCCAGGGGTATAATTCACCCCTCCACTTT. Translating it yields CASSPSQGYNSPLHF.

This clone has more than one count but fewer than ten. Written as DNA, the CDR3 is TGCAGCGTCTCTAGCGGGAGATACGAGCAGTACTTC. It translates to CSVSSGRYEQYF. The V gene is TRBV29-1, the J gene TRBJ2-7; 10 nucleotides agree with TRBD2. The CDR3 loop spans 12 amino acids. V shed 6 bases, J shed 4 bases, and the junction held 3 bases outside the gene matches. From germline, CDR1 is SQVTM and CDR2 ANQGSEA.

This sequence joins TRBV19 and TRBJ1-2; a possible D gene is TRBD1 (5 bases). CDR1 and CDR2 from the germline V gene are LNHDA and SQIVND (reference sequence). The CDR3 is made up of 14 amino acids. The V end was cut by 1 base, the J end by 3 bases, with 9 bases between. DNA of the CDR3: TGTGCCAGTAGTATAGGGGGGGACTACTATGGCTACACCTTC. Residues: CASSIGGDYYGYTF.

The rearrangement links TRBV27 to TRBJ2-3, with 8 bases matching TRBD2. Looked up from germline, CDR1 is MNHEY and CDR2 is SMNVEV (reference sequence). V shed 8 bases and J 9 bases; nucleotides not matched to a gene: 10. This CDR3 is built from 13 residues. As DNA, the CDR3 is TGTGCCAGCGCAGTGGTCCCGGGGGGGACGCAGTATTTT. Translating it yields CASAVVPGGTQYF.

This chain joins TRBV7-7 and TRBJ2-5; 10 bases are shared with TRBD2. Germline-derived CDR1 and CDR2 are SSHAT and FNYEAQ (reference sequence). CDR3 length: 15 amino acids. V lost 5 bases, J lost 5 bases, and 8 bases stayed unmatched. Here the CDR3 reads CASSTTATSGETQYF. The CDR3 DNA reads as TGTGCCAGCAGCACTACTGCGACTAGCGGGGAGACCCAGTACTTC.

The chain has TRBV18 and TRBJ1-1; maybe TRBD1 (5 bases). The CDR3 consists of 16 residues. Germline V gene lookup returns CDR1 KGHSH and CDR2 LQKENI. Trimming removed 0 bases at V and 4 bases at J, with 15 bases between. This CDR3 is CASSPPGSRGTTEAFF. Written as DNA, the CDR3 is TGTGCCAGCTCACCACCGGGCTCAAGGGGAACCACTGAAGCTTTCTTT.

This clone was counted a few times. The J gene is TRBJ1-6, the V gene TRBV7-2; 7 bases align to TRBD1. V trimming: 6 bases; J trimming: 7 bases; junction bases outside the gene matches: 6. The V gene's germline CDR1 is SGHTA and CDR2 FQGNSA. This CDR3 region has 14 residues. CDR3 sequence: CASRPGTVNSPLHF. Written as DNA, the CDR3 is TGTGCCAGCAGACCCGGGACAGTGAATTCACCCCTCCACTTT.

The CDR3 sequence: CASSPQVGQGASEQYF. The CDR3 nucleotides read TGTGCCAGCTCGCCTCAGGTGGGACAGGGGGCGTCCGAGCAGTACTTC. This chain joins TRBV18 and TRBJ2-7; 12 bases fit TRBD1. With V trimmed by 6 bases and J by 6 bases, 12 bases remained unmatched. Germline values: CDR1 KGHSH, CDR2 LQKENI. CDR3 length: 16 residues.

The V and J genes are TRBV27 and TRBJ1-6; D is undetermined. Germline CDR1 is MNHEY and CDR2 is SMNVEV (reference sequence). V gave up 3 bases and J gave up 9 bases, with 6 bases separating them. This CDR3 is built from 12 residues. CDR3 in DNA: TGTGCCAGCAGTTTTGAGGCTTCACCCCTCCACTTT. Residues: CASSFEASPLHF.

The CDR3 region is CAWSVTGGHQPQHF. The CDR3 DNA follows: TGTGCCTGGAGTGTGACAGGGGGCCATCAGCCCCAGCATTTT. The chain carries TRBV30 and TRBJ1-5; TRBD1 matches 10 bases. With V trimmed by 0 bases and J by 5 bases, 1 base remained unmatched. The germline V gene has CDR1 GTSNPN and CDR2 SVGIG (reference sequence). This CDR3 is 14 amino acids long.

A word on this clone: The junction shows a germline mismatch at one end, possibly a read error. The chain combines TRBV28 with TRBJ1-6; D gene ambiguous. Germline values: CDR1 MDHEN, CDR2 SYDVKM. This CDR3 spans 12 amino acids. In nucleotides, the CDR3 is TGTGCCAGCAGCCCCCCGTCCCGTCCACTATCCTTT. This encodes CASSPPSRPLSF.

CDR3 DNA: TGTGCCAGCAGTTTGACCCGAGGAGAAGCTTTCTTT. Translating it yields CASSLTRGEAFF. The chain links TRBV12-3 or TRBV12-4 to TRBJ1-1; D not certain. Trimming stripped 3 bases from V and 8 bases from J, with 10 bases between. This CDR3 spans 12 amino acids.

The chain recombines TRBV7-2 with TRBJ2-7; D call uncertain. In germline, CDR1 is SGHTA, CDR2 FQGNSA. V gave up 3 bases and J gave up 1 base, with 10 bases separating them. The CDR3 spans 14 residues. CDR3 residues: CASSFKPPSYEQYF. The CDR3 nucleotides are TGTGCCAGCAGCTTCAAGCCCCCGTCCTACGAGCAGTACTTC.

The V gene is TRBV5-1, the J gene TRBJ1-3; TRBD1 agrees at 8 bases. CDR3 length equals 15 residues. With 2 bases clipped from V and 4 bases from J, the junction kept 5 bases outside the gene matches. Germline-derived CDR1 and CDR2 are SGHRS and YFSETQ. This CDR3 is CASSFDRGWGNTIYF. The CDR3 region has the DNA TGCGCCAGCAGCTTCGACAGGGGATGGGGAAACACCATATATTTT.

This clone was picked up a small number of times. The rearrangement joins TRBV7-2 to TRBJ2-7; D may be TRBD2 (6 bases). Germline V gives CDR1 SGHTA, CDR2 FQGNSA. Trimming took off 2 bases at V and 3 bases at J, with 14 bases between the two ends. This CDR3 has 15 residues. CDR3 amino acids: CASSLRDSRIYEQYF. The CDR3, as DNA: TGTGCCAGCAGCTTACGGGACTCAAGGATCTACGAGCAGTACTTC.

CDR3 protein: CASSVSSGSANEQFF. CDR3 bases: TGTGCCAGCAGTGTCTCTAGCGGTTCGGCCAATGAGCAGTTCTTC. The rearrangement joins TRBV27 to TRBJ2-1; 7 nucleotides agree with TRBD2. Looked up from germline, CDR1 is MNHEY and CDR2 is SMNVEV (reference sequence). The CDR3 is 15 amino acids. J was trimmed by 6 bases and V by 5 bases; bases with no gene match: 10.

The CDR3 bases are TGTGCCAGTAGGCGGTCGAACACTGAAGCTTTCTTT. As protein: CASRRSNTEAFF. The chain has TRBV19 and TRBJ1-1, with D hard to call. The V and J ends lost 6 bases and 1 base respectively, with 6 bases between them. Germline V gene data show CDR1 as LNHDA and CDR2 as SQIVND (reference sequence). The CDR3 spans 12 residues.

The chain links TRBV7-3 to TRBJ2-3, with 8 nucleotides matching TRBD1. The V gene's germline CDR1 is SGHTA and CDR2 FQGTGA. There are 12 residues in the CDR3. With 5 bases clipped from V and 9 bases from J, the junction kept 4 bases outside the gene matches. The CDR3 DNA reads TGTGCCAGCAGCGACAGGGGTGGAACGCAGTATTTT. Protein: CASSDRGGTQYF. Full variable domain (outside the CDR3, taken from reference TRBV7-3 and TRBJ2-3): GAGVSQTPSNKVTEKGKYVELRCDPISGHTALYWYRQSLGQGPEFLIYFQGTGAADDSGLPNDRFFAVRPEGSVSTLKIQRTERGDSAVYLCASSDRGGTQYFGPGTRLTVL.

This clone was observed once. V gene TRBV7-8 combines with J gene TRBJ2-1; 9 bases are shared with TRBD2. Germline V lookup: CDR1 SGHVS, CDR2 FQNEAQ. Trimming removed 0 bases from V and 8 bases from J; junction bases left unmatched: 8. CDR3 length: 16 amino acids. CDR3 amino acids: CASSLARLAGPDEQFF. The CDR3 coding sequence is TGTGCCAGCAGCTTAGCGCGGCTAGCGGGGCCCGATGAGCAGTTCTTC.